This T cell receptor beta chain was recorded in a study of cytomegalovirus exposure and HLA in healthy donors. Germline loops: CDR1 SGHKS, CDR2 YYEKEE (reference sequence). CDR3 size: 12 residues. With 4 bases removed from V and 3 bases from J, the gap between germline ends came to 8 bases. As to this clone: Its antigen is still unknown.

PCR involved 60 Vbeta and 13 Jbeta primers. Only in-frame clones appear in the TCRdb table, and some are missing; sequencing was by immunoSEQ multiplex PCR. Among approximately 180,000 clones listed, 77% were seen once. General study results and limits: Researchers catalogued 150 or so TCR beta chains as cytomegalovirus-associated.

This TCR derives from a woman aged 25 to 45 in good health and CMV-seropositive. The chain has TRBV5-5 and TRBJ2-7; D may be TRBD2 (5 bases). Input material: PBMCs. The CDR3 coding sequence is TGTGCCAGCAGCGCCCGGGACTACGAGCAGTACTTC. This codes for CASSARDYEQYF.